This T cell receptor (beta chain) appears in the sequencing data of a study of beta chain features in type 1 diabetes. Every single donor gave one heparinised blood draw, and these averaged approximately 100 mL. The study, taken as a whole, reports: Researchers report that Type 1 diabetes patients had moderately but significantly shorter TCRB CDR3s across all four CD4+ subsets. Patients with type 1 diabetes carried fewer insertions and had more deletions at their VDJ junctions.

V dropped 3 bases and J dropped 2 bases, with 11 bases sitting between them. The germline gives CDR1 KGHSH, CDR2 LQKENI. This CDR3 is 14 amino acids long. This clone was recorded a few times. Its specificity is unknown. Expressed TCRB transcripts got sequenced, as all isolated RNA was reverse transcribed. Sequenced by immunoSEQ multiplex PCR; TCRdb stores in-frame clones only, minus some. The table includes around 260,000 clones, about 24% detected once. This sequence was found in a woman in her twenties or thirties with type 1 diabetes. Sequenced: naive CD4+ T cells from blood. The genes are TRBV18 and TRBJ2-7, with D perhaps matching TRBD2 (7 bases). The CDR3 sequence: CASSPGGTPYEQYF. The CDR3 DNA reads as TGTGCCAGCTCACCGGGGGGGACACCCTACGAGCAGTACTTC.